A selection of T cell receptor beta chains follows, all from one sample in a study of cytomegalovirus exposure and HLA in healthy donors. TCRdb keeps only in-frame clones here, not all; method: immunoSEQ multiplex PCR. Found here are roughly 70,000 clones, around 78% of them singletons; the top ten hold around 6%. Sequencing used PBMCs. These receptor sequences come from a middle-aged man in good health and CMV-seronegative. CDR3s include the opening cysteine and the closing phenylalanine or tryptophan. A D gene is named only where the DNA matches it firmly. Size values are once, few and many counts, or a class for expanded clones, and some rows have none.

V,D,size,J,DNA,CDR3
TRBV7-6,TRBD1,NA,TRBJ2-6,TGTGCCAGCGGCGACAGGGCTGGGGCCAACGTCCTGACTTTC,CASGDRAGANVLTF
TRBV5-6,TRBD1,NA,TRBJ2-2,TGTGCCAGCAGAGACAGGGGCAACGGGGAGCTGTTTTTT,CASRDRGNGELFF
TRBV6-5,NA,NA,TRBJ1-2,TGTGCCAGCAGCTCCCGGGGGTACTACGGCGGCTACACCTTC,CASSSRGYYGGYTF
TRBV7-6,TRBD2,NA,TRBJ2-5,TGTGCCAGCAGCTTAGTGGGCGGGGGGGCCTGGGAGACCCAGTACTTC,CASSLVGGGAWETQYF
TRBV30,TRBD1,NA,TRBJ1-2,TGTGCCTGGAGTGCTCAAACAGGGGGTTATGGCTACACCTTC,CAWSAQTGGYGYTF
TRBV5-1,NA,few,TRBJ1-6,TGCGCCAGCAGCTTAGCTGACAGTCGGCTCTCACCCCTCCACTTT,CASSLADSRLSPLHF
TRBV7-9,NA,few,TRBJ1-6,TGTGCCAGCAGCCTCAGGGATTCACCCCTCCACTTT,CASSLRDSPLHF
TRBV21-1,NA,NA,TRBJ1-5,TGTGCCAGCAGCAAATTGACAGGGAGCAATCAGCCCCAGCATTTT,CASSKLTGSNQPQHF
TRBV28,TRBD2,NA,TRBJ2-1,TGTGCCAGCAGTCTCGATTTTGGGACTAGGGTTAATGAGCAGTTCTTC,CASSLDFGTRVNEQFF
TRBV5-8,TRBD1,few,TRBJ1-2,TGTGCCAGCAGCTTCGGGACAGGGAACTATGGCTACACCTTC,CASSFGTGNYGYTF
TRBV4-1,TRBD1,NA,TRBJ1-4,TGCGCCAGCAGACGAATGGGACAGGGCCGAGAAAAACTGTTTTTT,CASRRMGQGREKLFF
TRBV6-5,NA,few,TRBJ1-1,TGTGCCAGCAGAGGAGAGGGACTCTTCGCCGAAGCTTTCTTT,CASRGEGLFAEAFF
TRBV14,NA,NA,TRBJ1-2,TGTGCCAGCAGCCAAGTGACAGTGGTCGGCTACACCTTC,CASSQVTVVGYTF
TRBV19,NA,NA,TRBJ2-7,TGTGCCACCTCGGACAGTCCCTTTAAAGAGCAGTACTTC,CATSDSPFKEQYF
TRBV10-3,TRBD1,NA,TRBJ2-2,TGTGCCATCAGCAATCCGGGACAGGGGACCGGGGAGCTGTTTTTT,CAISNPGQGTGELFF
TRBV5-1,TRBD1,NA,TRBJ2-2,TGCGCCAGCAGCTTGCTAGGACAGGGGGCCGGGACCGGGGAGCTGTTTTTT,CASSLLGQGAGTGELFF